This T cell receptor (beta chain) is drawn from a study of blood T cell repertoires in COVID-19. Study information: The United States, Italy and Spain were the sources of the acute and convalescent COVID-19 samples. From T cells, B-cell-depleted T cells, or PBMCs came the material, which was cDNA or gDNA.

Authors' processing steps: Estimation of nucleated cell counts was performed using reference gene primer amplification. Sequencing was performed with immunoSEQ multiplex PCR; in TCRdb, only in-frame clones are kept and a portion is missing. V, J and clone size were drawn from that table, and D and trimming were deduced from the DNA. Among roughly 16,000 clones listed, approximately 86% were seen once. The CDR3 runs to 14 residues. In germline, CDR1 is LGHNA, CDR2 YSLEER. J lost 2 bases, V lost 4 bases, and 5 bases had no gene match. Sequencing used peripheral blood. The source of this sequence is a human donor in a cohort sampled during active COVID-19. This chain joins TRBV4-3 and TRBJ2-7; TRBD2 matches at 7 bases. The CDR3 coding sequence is TGCGCCAGCAGCCCTACTAGCGATCCCTACGAGCAGTACTTC. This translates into CASSPTSDPYEQYF.